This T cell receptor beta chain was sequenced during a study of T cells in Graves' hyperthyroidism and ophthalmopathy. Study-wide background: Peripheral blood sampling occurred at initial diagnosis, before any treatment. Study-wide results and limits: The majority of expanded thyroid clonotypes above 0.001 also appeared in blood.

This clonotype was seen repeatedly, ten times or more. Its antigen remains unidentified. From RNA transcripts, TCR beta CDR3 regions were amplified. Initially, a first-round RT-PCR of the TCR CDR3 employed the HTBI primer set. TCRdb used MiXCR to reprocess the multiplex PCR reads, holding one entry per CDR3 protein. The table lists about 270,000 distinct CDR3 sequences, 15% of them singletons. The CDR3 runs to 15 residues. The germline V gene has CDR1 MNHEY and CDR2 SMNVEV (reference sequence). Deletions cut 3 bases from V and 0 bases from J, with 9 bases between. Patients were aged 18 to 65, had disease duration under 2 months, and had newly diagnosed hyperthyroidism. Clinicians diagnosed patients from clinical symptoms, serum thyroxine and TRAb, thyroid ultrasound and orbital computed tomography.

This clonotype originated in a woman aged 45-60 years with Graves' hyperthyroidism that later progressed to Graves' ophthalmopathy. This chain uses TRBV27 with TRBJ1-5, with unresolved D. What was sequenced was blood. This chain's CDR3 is CASSLSRSSNQPQHF. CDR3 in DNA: TGTGCCAGCAGTTTGTCGCGGTCTAGCAATCAGCCCCAGCATTTT.